This T cell receptor (beta chain) is from a study of T cells in Graves' hyperthyroidism and ophthalmopathy. RNA transcripts were the template for amplifying TCR beta CDR3 regions. TCR CDR3 underwent first-round RT-PCR with the HTBI primer set. One entry per CDR3 protein, called by TCRdb with MiXCR from the multiplex PCR reads. The data show around 560,000 distinct CDR3 sequences, over 15% seen once. This clonotype originated in a young woman with Graves' hyperthyroidism. The specimen sequenced was blood.

DNA for the CDR3: TGTGCCAGCAGTTTAGCGCAGGGGCAGCCCCAGCATTTT. As protein: CASSLAQGQPQHF. The chain links TRBV12-3 or TRBV12-4 to TRBJ1-5; the D gene is possibly TRBD1 (6 bases). The CDR3 is 13 amino acids. V was cut by 0 bases and J by 7 bases, with 7 bases left in between.